This TCR beta chain was captured in a study of cytomegalovirus exposure and HLA in healthy donors. Study summary: In a later analysis, the approximately 110 validation repertoires were reported to have used the same platform as the approximately 670 first-cohort repertoires.

Study-wide results and limits: In vitro checks showed that a few CMV-associated chains really do target CMV antigens. The listing of roughly 160 TCR beta chains classed them as cytomegalovirus-associated.

Worth noting for this clone: Its antigen is currently unknown.

The approximately 130-subject validation cohort, separate from the approximately 670-subject first cohort, included the donors. Sequenced by immunoSEQ multiplex PCR; TCRdb stores in-frame clones only, minus some. The repertoire includes nearly 200,000 clones, approximately 80% of them detected once, and roughly 13% sits in the top ten. The CDR3 is 15 amino acids. CDR1 is SGHDT, CDR2 YYEEEE, per germline. J lost 8 bases, V lost 2 bases, and 11 bases had no gene match. The sequencing sample was made of PBMCs. This chain links TRBV5-6 with TRBJ1-2; 8 bases line up with TRBD1. This clonotype originated in a woman aged 25 to 45 in good health and CMV-seropositive. CDR3 nucleotides: TGTGCCAGCAGCTTCTCGGGGCAGGGGGCTTGGGGCTACACCTTC. Protein sequence: CASSFSGQGAWGYTF.